This T cell receptor (beta chain) is from a study of metastatic and nonmetastatic thyroid tumors. Study as a whole: Both malignant and benign thyroid patients supplied peripheral blood and tumor or nodule tissue samples, across which the repertoires of these patients were then compared.

Every patient was untreated before thyroid surgery. TCRdb reanalyzed the PCR reads with MiXCR. The repertoire consists of about 27,000 clones, with roughly 15% occurring once and the leading ten covering 15% to 17%. V lost 6 bases, J lost 1 base, and 9 bases stayed unmatched. The CDR3 spans 15 residues. Germline values: CDR1 SGHDT, CDR2 YYEEEE. This clone was seen many times. The sequence was obtained from a male donor with papillary thyroid cancer or a benign thyroid nodule (not recorded which). Some clones in this sample may be carry-over from other donors' samples. Sequenced: blood. V gene TRBV5-6 combines with J gene TRBJ1-1; 7 nucleotides match TRBD1. This chain's CDR3 is CASISTGFKNTEAFF. The CDR3 DNA sequence: TGTGCCAGCATCTCGACAGGGTTCAAGAACACTGAAGCTTTCTTT.